The 22 T cell receptor beta chains in this list originate from one sample, sequenced in a study of blood T cell repertoires in COVID-19. This table comes from immunoSEQ multiplex PCR, and its TCRdb copy is limited to in-frame clones, with some not included. The sample lists over 300,000 clones, 86% occurring once. The specimen sequenced was peripheral blood. These receptor sequences come from a woman between 45 and 60 years old with acute or convalescent COVID-19.

The chain joins TRBV2 to TRBJ1-4; TRBD1 agrees at 10 bases. The CDR3 has 14 residues. J lost 6 bases, V lost 6 bases, and 4 bases had no gene match. CDR1 is SNHLY, CDR2 FYNNEI, per germline. Written as DNA, the CDR3 is TGTGCCAGCAGAGGCGGGACAGGGGATGAAAAACTGTTTTTT. Amino acids: CASRGGTGDEKLFF.

CDR3 bases: TGTGCCTGGAGAAGAACCGGAGGCTATGGCTACACCTTC. Residues: CAWRRTGGYGYTF. The V call is TRBV30, the J call TRBJ1-2; D not certain. This CDR3 region has 13 residues. The germline V gene has CDR1 GTSNPN and CDR2 SVGIG (reference sequence). Trimming left V 3 bases short and J 4 bases short, with 12 bases between.

In its sample, this clone was seen a few times. The V call is TRBV28, the J call TRBJ2-7; perhaps TRBD2 as D (6 bases). The V and J ends lost 6 bases and 4 bases respectively, with 19 bases between them. The CDR3 consists of 15 residues. CDR1 is MDHEN and CDR2 is SYDVKM in the germline V gene. CDR3 DNA: TGTGCCAGCAGGATGGCTTCCGGGAGCAGTTACGAGCAGTACTTC. Translation gives CASRMASGSSYEQYF.

The J gene is TRBJ2-5, the V gene TRBV20-1; 7 bases agree with TRBD1. Germline CDR1 and CDR2: DFQATT and SNEGSKA (reference sequence). V shed 3 bases and J 2 bases; nucleotides not matched to a gene: 3. The length of the CDR3 is 13 residues. The CDR3 is CSASGQAQETQYF. CDR3 nucleotide sequence: TGCAGTGCTAGTGGACAGGCGCAAGAGACCCAGTACTTC.

The V call is TRBV18, the J call TRBJ2-7, with 8 bases identical to TRBD1. Germline V gene sequence: CDR1 KGHSH, CDR2 LQKENI. There are 13 residues in the CDR3. Trimming took 0 bases from V and 7 from J; bases not matched to a gene: 2. The CDR3 sequence is CASSPPGQEEQYF. The CDR3, as DNA: TGTGCCAGCTCACCACCGGGACAGGAGGAGCAGTACTTC. The full variable domain, rest sourced from reference TRBV18 and TRBJ2-7, is NAGVMQNPRHLVRRRGQEARLRCSPMKGHSHVYWYRQLPEEGLKFMVYLQKENIIDESGMPKERFSAEFPKEGPSILRIQQVVRGDSAAYFCASSPPGQEEQYFGPGTRLTVT.

The rearrangement links TRBV6-2 or TRBV6-3 to TRBJ2-2; D is uncertain. CDR1 is MNHEY, CDR2 SVGEGT, per germline. CDR3 length: 13 residues. Trimming removed 0 bases from V and 9 bases from J, with 8 bases in between. CDR3 sequence: CASSYSLARELFF. CDR3 nucleotides: TGTGCCAGCAGTTACTCCCTGGCCCGGGAGCTGTTTTTT.

The V and J genes are TRBV12-2 and TRBJ2-7; TRBD1 reflects the table's D call only, with no check against the DNA. TRBV12-2 is flagged as a pseudogene. There are 14 residues in the CDR3. The CDR3 region is CASRSRDRSYEQYF. CDR3 coding DNA: TGTGCAAGTCGCTCTAGGGACAGGAGTTACGAGCAGTACTTC.

CDR3 loop: CASSMGLRDYFTGELFF. CDR3 DNA sequence: TGCGCCAGCAGCATGGGCCTCCGGGACTATTTCACCGGGGAGCTGTTTTTT. The V gene is TRBV5-1, the J gene TRBJ2-2; 7 positions match TRBD2. Germline-derived CDR1 and CDR2 are SGHRS and YFSETQ. J gave up 4 bases and V 4 bases, and 13 bases lay outside the gene matches. The CDR3 is made up of 17 amino acids.

The CDR3 DNA reads as TGTGCTAGTGGTTTAGCGTTAGAGACCCAGTACTTC. Its protein is CASGLALETQYF. The genes are TRBV12-5 and TRBJ2-5; D gene ambiguous. V was shortened by 3 bases and J by 4 bases, with 6 bases between the two germline ends. The CDR3 totals 12 residues. The V gene's germline CDR1 is LGHNT and CDR2 FRNRAP.

The CDR3 reads CASSSPGLAPQETQYF. The CDR3 DNA is TGTGCCAGTAGCTCACCGGGACTAGCGCCACAAGAGACCCAGTACTTC. The chain is built from TRBV19 and TRBJ2-5; TRBD2 aligns across 10 bases. J lost 2 bases, V lost 6 bases, and 9 bases had no gene match. Germline lookup yields CDR1 LNHDA and CDR2 SQIVND (reference sequence). The CDR3 has 16 residues.

The chain uses TRBV30 and TRBJ1-4; D is unclear. The CDR3 loop spans 13 amino acids. Germline assignment: CDR1 GTSNPN and CDR2 SVGIG (reference sequence). The V end lost 0 bases, the J end lost 12 bases, and 14 bases lay between the germline ends. CDR3 bases: TGTGCCTGGAGTGTACCAGATTATTTGGAACTGTTTTTT. Protein: CAWSVPDYLELFF.

The rearrangement uses TRBV7-9 and TRBJ2-3, with D possibly TRBD2 on 6 matching bases. V was pared by 6 bases and J by 4 bases, with 11 bases between. The V gene's germline CDR1 is SEHNR and CDR2 FQNEAQ (reference sequence). This CDR3 has 13 amino acids. The CDR3 protein is CASSPGVADTQYF. The CDR3 coding sequence is TGTGCCAGCAGTCCGGGAGTAGCAGATACGCAGTATTTT.

This clone was picked up a small number of times. This chain connects TRBV5-1 to TRBJ2-6; D call uncertain. Germline loops: CDR1 SGHRS, CDR2 YFSETQ. V was trimmed by 0 bases and J by 3 bases, leaving 4 bases between them. This CDR3 has 14 residues. Written as DNA, the CDR3 is TGCGCCAGCAGCTTGGTTCTTGGGGCCAACGTCCTGACTTTC. It specifies CASSLVLGANVLTF.

The chain carries TRBV9 and TRBJ1-4; TRBD1 is a possible D gene (5 bases). The CDR3 is 14 residues long. The germline V and J ends were trimmed by 3 bases and 8 bases, with 14 bases remaining between them. From germline, CDR1 is SGDLS and CDR2 YYNGEE. CDR3 DNA: TGTGCCAGCAGCGCCACAACGGGGGGGGAAAAACTGTTTTTT. Protein product: CASSATTGGEKLFF.

This clone has more than one count but fewer than ten. The rearrangement uses TRBV4-1 and TRBJ1-5; 11 nucleotides align to TRBD1. The CDR3 runs 15 residues. Germline V gives CDR1 MGHRA, CDR2 YSYEKL. Trimming cost V 5 bases and J 5 bases; bases outside gene matches: 5. This CDR3 is CASSSGQGAYQPQHF. DNA of the CDR3: TGCGCCAGCAGCTCCGGACAGGGGGCATATCAGCCCCAGCATTTT.

The chain employs TRBV7-3 and TRBJ2-2; 7 bases agree with TRBD2. The J segment lost 5 bases and the V segment lost 5 bases, leaving 5 bases of the junction unmatched. CDR3 length equals 14 residues. Germline V gene lookup returns CDR1 SGHTA and CDR2 FQGTGA. DNA of the CDR3: TGTGCCAGCAGCCATTCTAGCGGAACCGGGGAGCTGTTTTTT. As protein: CASSHSSGTGELFF.

The chain recombines TRBV12-5 with TRBJ2-3, with 8 bases fitting TRBD2. V was pared by 1 base and J by 0 bases, with 6 bases of the junction left unmatched. The CDR3 consists of 17 residues. The V gene's germline CDR1 is LGHNT and CDR2 FRNRAP. CDR3 sequence: CASGLDGLAESTDTQYF. The CDR3 bases are TGTGCTAGTGGTTTGGACGGACTAGCCGAAAGCACAGATACGCAGTATTTT.

This clone appeared a single time. V gene TRBV7-2 combines with J gene TRBJ2-7; D may be TRBD2 (5 bases). The CDR3 totals 16 residues. With 2 bases removed from V and 0 bases from J, the gap between germline ends came to 14 bases. Looked up from germline, CDR1 is SGHTA and CDR2 is FQGNSA. The CDR3 region is CASSLLVGVPSYEQYF. The CDR3 bases are TGTGCCAGCAGCTTATTAGTGGGAGTTCCCTCCTACGAGCAGTACTTC.

The chain combines TRBV6-4 with TRBJ2-1; TRBD1 might be the D (6 bases). Germline lookup yields CDR1 MRHNA and CDR2 SNTAGT. The ends were cut back, 2 bases at V and 3 bases at J, with 23 bases in the middle. CDR3 size: 19 residues. CDR3 residues: CASSDQSVHPEDSYNEQFF. CDR3 coding DNA: TGTGCCAGCAGTGACCAGAGCGTTCACCCAGAGGACAGCTACAATGAGCAGTTCTTC.

The gene calls are TRBV11-2 and TRBJ2-7, with a tentative D call TRBD2 (5 bases). This CDR3 is 14 amino acids long. Trimming stripped 4 bases from V and 3 bases from J, with 13 bases between. Germline loops: CDR1 SGHAT, CDR2 FQNNGV. CDR3 nucleotide sequence: TGTGCCAGCAGCTCAGGACTGTTAAACTACGAGCAGTACTTC. Its protein is CASSSGLLNYEQYF.

J is TRBJ1-1 and V is TRBV6-5; TRBD1 might be the D (6 bases). CDR3 length: 12 residues. Trimming left V 10 bases short and J 7 bases short, with 16 bases between. The V gene's germline CDR1 is MNHEY and CDR2 SVGAGI. The CDR3 is CATRRTGHEAFF. CDR3 in DNA: TGTGCCACCCGGAGGACGGGACATGAAGCTTTCTTT.

This sequence joins TRBV7-2 and TRBJ2-7; TRBD2 matches at 11 bases. The CDR3 sequence is 15 residues long. The V gene end was trimmed by 5 bases and the J gene end by 2 bases; junction bases not matched to a gene: 5. The V gene's germline CDR1 is SGHTA and CDR2 FQGNSA. The CDR3: CASSVTSGSPYEQYF. The DNA of the CDR3 is TGTGCCAGCAGCGTAACTAGCGGGAGCCCCTACGAGCAGTACTTC.